What follows describes a single T cell receptor beta chain. The antigen it recognizes is unknown. Nothing much larger sits one base from this clone, and base qualities are not available. CDR1 and CDR2 are read off the germline V gene as WSHSY and SAAADI. The CDR3, cysteine through phenylalanine, is 15 amino acids long. Only the CDR3 portion is preserved as DNA: 45 bases, with reading frame beginning at the first base. V ends up 6 bases short and J 4 bases short, with an unmatched junction base count of 9. The data belong to a study of OX40 agonist ivuxolimab in advanced cancers. Regarding the research as a whole: Ivuxolimab was a fully human IgG2 agonistic monoclonal antibody targeting the costimulatory receptor OX40 (CD134). Intravenous ivuxolimab was administered to patients every 2 weeks at six dose levels: 0.01, 0.1, 0.3, 1.5, 3 and 10 mg/kg. Among the 50 to 55 dose-escalation patients, about 20 had hepatocellular carcinoma, around 15 melanoma, 9 renal cell carcinoma and 9 head and neck cancer. In the dose-escalation cohort, 82.7% of patients were male, and the mean age was approximately 55 years, with a range of about 23 to 80. Prior anti-PD-1, anti-PD-L1 or anti-CTLA-4 therapy was permitted, and checkpoint inhibitors had been received by roughly two fifths of dose-escalation patients. Partial responses occurred in three dose-escalation patients, of whom one had hepatocellular carcinoma and two had cutaneous melanoma. The purpose of peripheral TCRbeta sequencing was to test whether ivuxolimab changed TCR sequence diversity and led to clonal T-cell expansion. The paper reports the monotherapy dose-escalation portion (N of about 50 patients) of the phase I ivuxolimab trial.

What the authors observed across the whole study: Partial responders in the 0.1-3.0 mg/kg groups had among the lowest normalized peripheral clonal expansion, especially among CD8+ T cells. Which antigens the clonally expanded peripheral T cells were specific for was not determined. Low levels of normalized T-cell clonal expansion were also seen in some patients who did not respond. After ivuxolimab, more expanded clones were found on average in CD8+ T cells than in CD4+ T cells. At doses of 0.1 to 3.0 mg/kg, clonal expansion of both CD4+ and CD8+ T cells in blood was seen between baseline and week 6.

Genomic DNA was extracted from sorted cells for sequencing of the TCRbeta CDR3 region. TCRbeta CDR3 regions were sequenced using the immunoSEQ Assay. TCRdb obtained this table from immuneACCESS and retained in-frame rearrangements with V and J assigned. These tables miss some clones; where compared with another copy, unresolved V genes account for less than half of the shortfall, and the remainder is unexplained. The sample table records 65,000 to 100,000 clones; approximately 85% of these occur just once. The top ten clones comprise over 3% of the sample. Patients with autoimmune disease history or receiving systemic immunosuppression were excluded from the trial. Peripheral blood for TCR sequencing was collected from all dose cohorts at baseline, on cycle 4 day 1, and on cycle 7 day 1. The samples were drawn from a first-in-human, open-label, multicenter phase I dose-escalation trial of ivuxolimab. Adults with locally advanced or metastatic melanoma, renal cell, hepatocellular, or head and neck squamous cell carcinoma were enrolled in the trial. Before TCR sequencing, CD4+ T cells and CD8+ T cells were sorted from peripheral blood as separate populations.

Recombination joined TRBV10-2 with TRBJ1-1; the central 9 bases match TRBD1. The source material was CD4+ or CD8+ T cells sorted from blood, sampled in a trial of the OX40 agonist ivuxolimab. The sequence was obtained from an adult with an advanced solid tumor such as melanoma, head and neck, liver or kidney cancer. The nucleotides are TGCGCCAGCAGCAGCTCCGGGACAGGGAGCACTGAAGCTTTCTTT. Translated, it reads CASSSSGTGSTEAFF.